The 21 T cell receptor beta chains below come from one sample, sequenced in a study of identical twins listed by TCRdb under 2016. Libraries were built with 5' RACE. Instrument on record: Illumina HiSeq 2000. Clones were called with MiXCR by TCRdb after fastp trimmed the public reads at Q25, and only in-frame beta chains were retained. When rows share a CDR3 protein, they turn into one entry using the most common DNA and genes. Present in this sample are 300,000 to 350,000 distinct CDR3 sequences, about 12% of which were seen just once. The ten largest clones represent 7.2% of the sample. The sample was also linked to a second study, of yellow fever vaccine responses in identical twins.

Material: CD8+ T cells sorted from blood. The receptors originated from a young woman in good health.

This clonotype came up a few times. The V call is TRBV5-1, the J call TRBJ2-7; D possibly matches TRBD1 or TRBD2 (5 bases each). V dropped 0 bases and J dropped 0 bases, with 7 bases sitting between them. The germline V gene encodes CDR1 SGHRS and CDR2 YFSETQ. CDR3 length: 14 residues. Written as DNA, the CDR3 is TGCGCCAGCAGCTTGGCGGGGACCTCCTACGAGCAGTACGTC. Translation gives CASSLAGTSYEQYV.

This clonotype was observed a handful of times. The rearrangement uses TRBV6-1 and TRBJ2-2, with D possibly being TRBD2 (6 bases). Germline V lookup: CDR1 MNHNS, CDR2 SASEGT. The V and J ends lost 10 bases and 4 bases respectively, with 16 bases between them. CDR3 length equals 14 residues. The DNA of the CDR3 is TGTGCCACCGCCGGGGGTACAACCACCGGGGAGCTGTTTTTT. Translation: CATAGGTTTGELFF.

The chain has TRBV6-4 and TRBJ2-1; 7 bases align to TRBD1. The CDR3 runs 14 residues. The V gene end was trimmed by 6 bases and the J gene end by 8 bases; junction bases not matched to a gene: 10. The V gene's germline CDR1 is MRHNA and CDR2 SNTAGT. In DNA, the CDR3 is TGTGCCAGCAGCCAGGGACAGAACCACCATGAGCAGTTCTTC. It is translated as CASSQGQNHHEQFF.

The chain is built from TRBV19 and TRBJ2-1; 16 nucleotides agree with TRBD2. The V gene end was trimmed by 6 bases and the J gene end by 6 bases; junction bases not matched to a gene: 5. CDR3 size: 16 residues. Germline V lookup: CDR1 LNHDA, CDR2 SQIVND (reference sequence). The CDR3 here is CASRPGTSGRANEQFF. The CDR3 DNA reads TGTGCCAGTAGACCCGGGACTAGCGGGAGGGCCAATGAGCAGTTCTTC.

This chain uses TRBV21-1 with TRBJ2-1; TRBD1 is taken as the D call from the table, unchecked against the DNA. TRBV21-1 is an annotated pseudogene. CDR3 length equals 18 residues. CDR3 DNA sequence: TGTGCCAGCAGCGTACGGCGCGACAGGGGTCTACCCTACAATGAGCAGTTCTTC. It is translated as CASSVRRDRGLPYNEQFF.

V is TRBV27 and J is TRBJ2-3; D ambiguous. This CDR3 is built from 13 residues. The germline gives CDR1 MNHEY, CDR2 SMNVEV (reference sequence). Trimming took 6 bases from V and 0 from J, leaving 7 bases between them. The CDR3 is CASRPISTDTQYF. The CDR3 nucleotides read TGTGCCAGCAGGCCCATAAGCACAGATACGCAGTATTTT.

This clonotype has only a few counts. The V gene is TRBV7-9, the J gene TRBJ2-5; D ambiguous. The V gene's germline CDR1 is SEHNR and CDR2 FQNEAQ (reference sequence). This CDR3 has 14 residues. Trimming cost V 3 bases and J 2 bases, with 10 bases left between them. CDR3 region: CASSFASNQETQYF. The DNA for the CDR3 is TGTGCCAGCAGCTTTGCCTCGAATCAAGAGACCCAGTACTTC. Filled out from reference TRBV7-9 and TRBJ2-5, the complete variable domain reads DTGVSQNPRHKITKRGQNVTFRCDPISEHNRLYWYRQTLGQGPEFLTYFQNEAQLEKSRLLSDRFSAERPKGSFSTLEIQRTEQGDSAMYLCASSFASNQETQYFGPGTRLLVL.

The V call is TRBV4-1, the J call TRBJ2-7; weak D call: TRBD2 (5 bases). The V gene's germline CDR1 is MGHRA and CDR2 YSYEKL. This CDR3 is built from 15 residues. Trimming cost V 2 bases and J 0 bases, with 11 bases left between them. CDR3 region: CASSQTKRYSYEQYF. The CDR3 coding sequence is TGCGCCAGCAGCCAAACAAAGCGGTACTCCTACGAGCAGTACTTC.

The table lists this clonotype with many counts. This chain links TRBV9 with TRBJ2-3; the match to TRBD2 covers 7 bases. Germline V gene lookup returns CDR1 SGDLS and CDR2 YYNGEE. This CDR3 has 18 residues. The V and J ends lost 0 bases and 1 base, in that order; junction bases with no gene match: 11. CDR3 residues: CASSVATSSGLGTDTQYF. The CDR3 DNA follows: TGTGCCAGCAGCGTAGCTACGTCTAGCGGTCTTGGCACAGATACGCAGTATTTT.

This clonotype was observed a handful of times. The chain combines TRBV27 with TRBJ2-3, with TRBD1 matching 7 bases. The CDR3 loop spans 15 amino acids. The germline gives CDR1 MNHEY, CDR2 SMNVEV (reference sequence). V lost 5 bases and J lost 1; bases outside the gene matches: 6. The CDR3 sequence: CASSPRDRRTDTQYF. The DNA of the CDR3 is TGTGCCAGCAGTCCCAGGGACAGACGCACAGATACGCAGTATTTT.

This clonotype was counted between two and nine times. Here the CDR3 DNA reads TGTGCCAGCAGCAATAACGCGGGACTTTACAATGAGCAGTTCTTC. Translated, it gives CASSNNAGLYNEQFF. The V call is TRBV7-8, the J call TRBJ2-1, with a tentative D call TRBD2 (6 bases). Trimming shortened V by 5 bases and J by 4 bases, and 15 bases separated the two germline ends. The V gene's germline CDR1 is SGHVS and CDR2 FQNEAQ. The CDR3 totals 15 residues. Filled out from reference TRBV7-8 and TRBJ2-1, the complete variable domain reads GAGVSQSPRYKVAKRGQDVALRCDPISGHVSLFWYQQALGQGPEFLTYFQNEAQLDKSGLPSDRFFAERPEGSVSTLKIQRTQQEDSAVYLCASSNNAGLYNEQFFGPGTRLTVL.

This clonotype occurred a few times. This sequence joins TRBV27 and TRBJ2-7; TRBD2 might be the D (5 bases). From germline, CDR1 is MNHEY and CDR2 SMNVEV (reference sequence). The CDR3 extends over 13 amino acids. V lost 6 bases, J lost 7 bases, and 16 bases lay in between. CDR3 region: CASSPSSGWEQYF. The CDR3 nucleotides are TGTGCCAGCAGCCCATCGAGCGGCTGGGAGCAGTACTTC.

This clonotype was seen a handful of times. This CDR3 is CASSFYSYEQFF. The CDR3 nucleotides read TGTGCCAGCAGTTTCTACAGCTATGAGCAGTTCTTC. This chain uses TRBV28 with TRBJ2-1; D gene uncertain. CDR1 is MDHEN and CDR2 is SYDVKM in the germline V gene. This CDR3 contains 12 residues. V was cut by 3 bases and J by 8 bases, with 8 bases left in between.

This rearrangement joins TRBV6-5 to TRBJ2-1; 7 bases agree with TRBD2. J lost 2 bases, V lost 3 bases, and 4 bases had no gene match. Germline-derived CDR1 and CDR2 are MNHEY and SVGAGI. The CDR3 loop spans 15 amino acids. The CDR3 reads CASSYLGLTYNEQFF. Written as DNA, the CDR3 is TGTGCCAGCAGTTATTTGGGACTAACCTACAATGAGCAGTTCTTC.

In its sample, this clonotype was seen a few times. The gene calls are TRBV14 and TRBJ2-1; possible D gene TRBD2, 5 bases. V was clipped by 1 base and J by 6 bases, with 7 bases between them. Germline V gene lookup returns CDR1 SGHDN and CDR2 FVKESK. The CDR3 is 13 amino acids. Written as DNA, the CDR3 is TGTGCCAGCAGCCAAGGGAGGTTCAATGAGCAGTTCTTC. This codes for CASSQGRFNEQFF.

The gene calls are TRBV4-1 and TRBJ2-7, with TRBD1 as a possible D gene (6 bases). Germline lookup yields CDR1 MGHRA and CDR2 YSYEKL. CDR3 length: 15 residues. The V end lost 1 base, the J end lost 0 bases, and 10 bases lay between the germline ends. This chain's CDR3 is CASSQGGGSSYEQYF. The DNA of the CDR3 is TGCGCCAGCAGCCAAGGAGGGGGTAGCTCCTACGAGCAGTACTTC.

The chain recombines TRBV20-1 with TRBJ2-5; D not resolved. The length of the CDR3 is 14 residues. Germline V lookup: CDR1 DFQATT, CDR2 SNEGSKA (reference sequence). V dropped 0 bases and J dropped 2 bases, with 10 bases sitting between them. As DNA, the CDR3 is TGCAGTGCTAGAGATAACGGTTTGCAAGAGACCCAGTACTTC. Its translation is CSARDNGLQETQYF.

This clonotype has more than one count but fewer than ten. This chain links TRBV4-1 with TRBJ2-3; no definite D call. V gave up 0 bases and J gave up 0 bases, with 7 bases separating them. Germline CDR1 and CDR2: MGHRA and YSYEKL. CDR3 length: 15 residues. The DNA of the CDR3 is TGCGCCAGCAGCCAAGAATCACTCAGCACAGATACGCAGTATTTT. This codes for CASSQESLSTDTQYF.

The chain combines TRBV29-1 with TRBJ2-2; weak D call: TRBD2 (6 bases). The CDR3 has 14 amino acids. Germline lookup yields CDR1 SQVTM and CDR2 ANQGSEA. Trimming stripped 7 bases from V and 5 bases from J, with 17 bases between. The CDR3, as DNA: TGCAGCGGGACTACACATCGGGCTACCGGGGAGCTGTTTTTT. It is translated as CSGTTHRATGELFF.

This clonotype has a handful of counts. CDR3 sequence (DNA): TGTGCCAGCAGCGTGGGACACAATGAGCAGTTCTTC. Translation gives CASSVGHNEQFF. The genes are TRBV7-9 and TRBJ2-1; tentatively, D is TRBD1 or TRBD2 (5 bases each). Trimming took 5 bases from V and 5 from J, leaving 7 bases between them. CDR1 is SEHNR and CDR2 is FQNEAQ in the germline V gene (reference sequence). CDR3 length equals 12 residues. The whole variable domain, remainder taken from reference TRBV7-9 and TRBJ2-1, is DTGVSQNPRHKITKRGQNVTFRCDPISEHNRLYWYRQTLGQGPEFLTYFQNEAQLEKSRLLSDRFSAERPKGSFSTLEIQRTEQGDSAMYLCASSVGHNEQFFGPGTRLTVL.

This clonotype was seen a handful of times. The chain recombines TRBV20-1 with TRBJ2-7; 7 bases are shared with TRBD1. The CDR3 loop spans 13 amino acids. Trimming removed 8 bases from V and 1 base from J; junction bases left unmatched: 8. The germline CDR1 and CDR2 sequences are DFQATT and SNEGSKA (reference sequence). The CDR3 DNA follows: TGCAGTCTCTCAGGGACAGCGTCCTACGAGCAGTACTTC. It specifies CSLSGTASYEQYF.